The 25 T cell receptor beta chains in this list originate from one sample, sequenced in a study of cytomegalovirus exposure and HLA in healthy donors (dated by TCRdb to about 2017). The library was obtained by the immunoSEQ multiplex PCR assay. The multiplex PCR relied on a mix of 60 forward primers for TCR Vbeta segments and 13 reverse primers for TCR Jbeta segments. This immuneACCESS table, as held by TCRdb, lists in-frame sequences with V and J called but not all clones. Of the missing ones, under half trace to an unresolved V gene in checked studies; the others have no known cause. The table for this sample lists roughly 71,000 clones; just under 75% of them were counted only once. The top ten hold about an eighth of the sample. Material for sequencing was PBMCs. The source is a human donor in good health.

This rearrangement joins TRBV9 to TRBJ1-4, with D hard to call. The CDR3 spans 16 residues. The germline CDR1 and CDR2 sequences are SGDLS and YYNGEE. V was trimmed by 1 base and J by 5 bases, leaving 15 bases between them. CDR3: CASSVSPGTLNEKLFF. The CDR3 region has the DNA TGTGCCAGCAGCGTATCCCCGGGAACTTTAAATGAAAAACTGTTTTTT. The full variable domain, in which reference TRBV9 and TRBJ1-4 provide the parts outside the CDR3, is DSGVTQTPKHLITATGQRVTLRCSPRSGDLSVYWYQQSLDQGLQFLIQYYNGEERAKGNILERFSAQQFPDLHSELNLSSLELGDSALYFCASSVSPGTLNEKLFFGSGTQLSVL.

A note on this clone: Different DNA sequences within this sample yield the same CDR3. The V gene is TRBV6-5, the J gene TRBJ2-2, with D possibly matching TRBD2 (7 bases). With 9 bases removed from V and 7 bases from J, the gap between germline ends came to 21 bases. The germline CDR1 and CDR2 sequences are MNHEY and SVGAGI. This CDR3 has 15 residues. CDR3 protein: CASGQGRAFVGELFF. DNA of the CDR3: TGTGCCAGTGGTCAGGGGAGGGCCTTCGTCGGGGAGCTGTTTTTT.

The chain couples TRBV10-2 to TRBJ1-1, with D maybe TRBD1 (5 bases). Germline V gene data show CDR1 as WSHSY and CDR2 as SAAADI. CDR3 length: 13 amino acids. Trimming removed 8 bases at V and 6 bases at J, with 16 bases between. The chain's CDR3 is CASRWGSEAEAFF. DNA for the CDR3: TGCGCCAGCCGGTGGGGCAGTGAGGCTGAAGCTTTCTTT.

The chain links TRBV6-5 to TRBJ2-2; D is undetermined. V lost 2 bases and J 5 bases, leaving 12 bases between the germline ends. This CDR3 contains 15 residues. CDR1 is MNHEY, CDR2 SVGAGI, per germline. The CDR3 nucleotides read TGTGCCAGCAGTTACAAGTCTACCTTTACCGGGGAGCTGTTTTTT. Its translation is CASSYKSTFTGELFF.

The chain carries TRBV6-1 and TRBJ2-1; D might be TRBD1 (6 bases). Germline V lookup: CDR1 MNHNS, CDR2 SASEGT. Between the trimmed V and J ends, which lost 3 bases and 3 bases, there was a span of 15 bases. The CDR3 runs to 16 residues. DNA for the CDR3: TGTGCCAGCAGTGATAGGGGGTCCGATAACTACAATGAGCAGTTCTTC. Its translation: CASSDRGSDNYNEQFF.

The chain couples TRBV6-6 to TRBJ1-5; 10 bases agree with TRBD1. The junction had 2 bases not matched to a gene; V was cut back by 4 bases and J by 5 bases. CDR1 and CDR2 from the germline V gene are MNHNY and SVGAGI (reference sequence). This CDR3 is 14 amino acids long. Here the CDR3 DNA reads TGTGCCAGCAGTTGGGGGACAGGGGATCAGCCCCAGCATTTT. Protein product: CASSWGTGDQPQHF.

This clone was counted a single time. The chain joins TRBV4-1 to TRBJ2-1; D gene uncertain. Germline CDR1 MGHRA, CDR2 YSYEKL. CDR3 size: 15 residues. Trimming shortened V by 4 bases and J by 2 bases, and 12 bases separated the two germline ends. The CDR3 DNA sequence: TGCGCCAGCAGCCGTACGCTAGGCCCCTACAATGAGCAGTTCTTC. Protein: CASSRTLGPYNEQFF.

The chain employs TRBV6-6 and TRBJ1-5; 8 nucleotides align to TRBD1. CDR3 size: 15 residues. Per germline, CDR1 MNHNY and CDR2 SVGAGI (reference sequence). The V segment lost 5 bases and the J segment 7 bases; nucleotides outside the gene matches: 10. The CDR3 loop is CASSAFRGLGQPQHF. The CDR3 bases are TGTGCCAGCAGTGCTTTCAGGGGGCTCGGACAGCCCCAGCATTTT.

This clone was counted between two and nine times. This chain joins TRBV5-4 and TRBJ2-1, with TRBD2 matching 16 bases. Germline-derived CDR1 and CDR2 are SGHNT and YYREEE (reference sequence). Losses at the gene ends were 4 bases for V and 6 bases for J; bases not matched to a gene: 4. There are 16 residues in the CDR3. DNA of the CDR3: TGTGCCAGCAGCCAGGGACTAGCGGGAGGGGGCAATGAGCAGTTCTTC. Translating gives CASSQGLAGGGNEQFF.

The chain combines TRBV10-3 with TRBJ2-7; D gene ambiguous. The CDR3 extends over 15 amino acids. The V end was cut by 4 bases, the J end by 0 bases, with 13 bases between. Germline V gives CDR1 ENHRY, CDR2 SYGVKD. The DNA for the CDR3 is TGTGCCATCAGTGCTTCCCTCGTAAACTCCTACGAGCAGTACTTC. Residues: CAISASLVNSYEQYF.

The rearrangement links TRBV27 to TRBJ2-2, with 10 bases lining up with TRBD2. The germline V gene has CDR1 MNHEY and CDR2 SMNVEV (reference sequence). The CDR3 is 15 amino acids. The V gene end was trimmed by 4 bases and the J gene end by 7 bases; junction bases not matched to a gene: 6. CDR3: CASSSSGRGVGELFF. CDR3 coding DNA: TGTGCCAGCAGTTCTAGCGGGAGAGGGGTCGGGGAGCTGTTTTTT.

The chain links TRBV12-5 to TRBJ2-3; weak D call: TRBD1 (5 bases). Germline assignment: CDR1 LGHNT and CDR2 FRNRAP. The CDR3 totals 18 residues. V was clipped by 0 bases and J by 2 bases, with 18 bases between them. CDR3 sequence: CASGLVQDGVGSTDTQYF. CDR3 in DNA: TGTGCTAGTGGTTTGGTACAGGATGGGGTTGGCTCCACAGATACGCAGTATTTT.

This rearrangement joins TRBV11-3 to TRBJ2-7; D gene ambiguous. Trimming took 1 base from V and 3 from J, leaving 7 bases between them. CDR3 length equals 13 residues. In germline, CDR1 is SGHNT, CDR2 YENEEA. The CDR3 bases are TGTGCCAGCAGCTTAGGAGGCGGCTACGAGCAGTACTTC. It yields the protein CASSLGGGYEQYF.

This clone came up a few times. The chain joins TRBV11-2 to TRBJ2-3, with 9 bases that match TRBD2. The V segment lost 4 bases and the J segment 8 bases; nucleotides outside the gene matches: 10. CDR1 is SGHAT and CDR2 is FQNNGV in the germline V gene. The CDR3 runs 15 residues. The CDR3 loop is CASSSFGGREGTQYF. The CDR3 region has the DNA TGTGCCAGCAGCTCCTTCGGCGGGAGGGAAGGTACGCAGTATTTT. Based on the CDR3 plus reference TRBV11-2 and TRBJ2-3, the full variable domain is EAGVAQSPRYKIIEKRQSVAFWCNPISGHATLYWYQQILGQGPKLLIQFQNNGVVDDSQLPKDRFSAERLKGVDSTLKIQPAKLEDSAVYLCASSSFGGREGTQYFGPGTRLTVL.

This chain uses TRBV6-1 with TRBJ1-3; D ambiguous. V was clipped by 8 bases and J by 0 bases, with 8 bases between them. The CDR3 has 13 amino acids. Germline lookup yields CDR1 MNHNS and CDR2 SASEGT. The CDR3 nucleotides read TGTGCCAGCCGCGGAAACTCTGGAAACACCATATATTTT. Amino acids: CASRGNSGNTIYF.

The rearrangement links TRBV7-6 to TRBJ2-7; 7 bases match TRBD2. With 5 bases clipped from V and 3 bases from J, the junction kept 4 bases outside the gene matches. The CDR3 runs to 13 residues. CDR1 is SGHVS and CDR2 is FNYEAQ in the germline V gene. For the CDR3, the DNA is TGTGCCAGCAGCCGGGGGGTGAGCTACGAGCAGTACTTC. Translating it yields CASSRGVSYEQYF. Together with reference TRBV7-6 and TRBJ2-7, the CDR3 gives the full variable domain: GAGVSQSPRYKVTKRGQDVALRCDPISGHVSLYWYRQALGQGPEFLTYFNYEAQQDKSGLPNDRFSAERPEGSISTLTIQRTEQRDSAMYRCASSRGVSYEQYFGPGTRLTVT.

The CDR3 DNA sequence: TGTGCCAGCAGCTTACAGAGTCTGATGAACACCGGGGAGCTGTTTTTT. The encoded protein is CASSLQSLMNTGELFF. The rearrangement links TRBV5-6 to TRBJ2-2; D is unclear. V was cut by 2 bases and J by 1 base, with 12 bases left in between. Germline V gene data show CDR1 as SGHDT and CDR2 as YYEEEE. The CDR3 sequence is 16 residues long.

This clone appeared a single time. The V gene is TRBV14, the J gene TRBJ2-3; 7 nucleotides align to TRBD2. Germline values: CDR1 SGHDN, CDR2 FVKESK. This CDR3 contains 16 residues. The V segment lost 3 bases and the J segment 2 bases; nucleotides outside the gene matches: 8. The chain's CDR3 is CASSQLAASITDTQYF. In nucleotides, the CDR3 is TGTGCCAGCAGCCAGCTAGCGGCCTCCATCACAGATACGCAGTATTTT.

The chain recombines TRBV7-6 with TRBJ1-5; 10 positions match TRBD1. The V segment lost 5 bases and the J segment 4 bases; nucleotides outside the gene matches: 11. The CDR3 loop spans 17 amino acids. CDR1 and CDR2 from the germline V gene are SGHVS and FNYEAQ. The CDR3 DNA reads as TGTGCCAGCAGCCCCGGACAGGGGGAGGGCGGAAATCAGCCCCAGCATTTT. This codes for CASSPGQGEGGNQPQHF.

The chain has TRBV28 and TRBJ1-1, with no clear D. This CDR3 is built from 13 residues. The ends were cut back, 6 bases at V and 1 base at J, with 9 bases in the middle. Germline V gene sequence: CDR1 MDHEN, CDR2 SYDVKM. CDR3 loop: CASRPTANTEAFF. The DNA of the CDR3 is TGTGCCAGCAGACCTACAGCGAACACTGAAGCTTTCTTT.

This clone came up once. The V and J genes are TRBV9 and TRBJ2-1, with TRBD2 matching 15 bases. The CDR3 extends over 20 amino acids. Trimming cost V 4 bases and J 0 bases; bases outside gene matches: 11. CDR1 and CDR2 (germline): SGDLS, YYNGEE. CDR3 sequence reads: CASSSRVGLAGGSSYNEQFF. For the CDR3, the DNA is TGTGCCAGCAGCTCGAGAGTCGGACTAGCGGGGGGGAGCTCCTACAATGAGCAGTTCTTC.

The genes are TRBV21-1 and TRBJ2-1; whether TRBD1, the table's D call, matches the DNA was not checked. TRBV21-1 is termed a pseudogene. This CDR3 has 17 residues. The CDR3 coding sequence is TGTGCCAGCAGCAAAGCGCATCACAGCCTGTCCTACAATGAGCAGTTCTTC. Protein sequence: CASSKAHHSLSYNEQFF.

The genes are TRBV30 and TRBJ2-1, with a possible D match to TRBD1 (6 bases). The CDR3 covers 13 residues. Per the germline V gene, CDR1 is GTSNPN and CDR2 is SVGIG (reference sequence). Between the trimmed V and J ends, which lost 4 bases and 9 bases, there was a span of 16 bases. The CDR3: CAWTRGTHAEQFF. The CDR3 DNA follows: TGTGCCTGGACTAGGGGGACCCACGCTGAGCAGTTCTTC.

This rearrangement joins TRBV10-1 to TRBJ2-7; 9 bases are a match to TRBD1. The junction had 7 bases not matched to a gene; V was cut back by 5 bases and J by 2 bases. The germline CDR1 and CDR2 sequences are WNHNN and SYGVQD (reference sequence). The CDR3 length is 15 residues. The CDR3 nucleotides read TGCGCCAGCAGTCCCGGGACAGGGCTAACCTACGAGCAGTACTTC. The encoded protein is CASSPGTGLTYEQYF.

The chain couples TRBV5-1 to TRBJ2-7; 8 bases are shared with TRBD2. The CDR3 covers 14 residues. The germline gives CDR1 SGHRS, CDR2 YFSETQ. V dropped 0 bases and J dropped 6; count of bases not matched to a gene: 5. The CDR3 spells CASSLDGLAREQYF. The CDR3 DNA sequence: TGCGCCAGCAGCTTGGATGGACTAGCCCGCGAGCAGTACTTC. Based on the CDR3 plus reference TRBV5-1 and TRBJ2-7, the full variable domain is KAGVTQTPRYLIKTRGQQVTLSCSPISGHRSVSWYQQTPGQGLQFLFEYFSETQRNKGNFPGRFSGRQFSNSRSEMNVSTLELGDSALYLCASSLDGLAREQYFGPGTRLTVT.